This T cell receptor beta chain was sequenced for a study of shared clonotypes between healthy human individuals. Notes on this clone: Its antigen remains unknown.

V dropped 6 bases and J dropped 2; count of bases not matched to a gene: 6. This CDR3 has 16 amino acids. Germline V gene sequence: CDR1 KGHSH, CDR2 LQKENI. Those who donated were healthy HIV-negative adults, with no recent acute infections or vaccinations reported. Findings of the study overall: Donors were few, which limited the genetic and exposure-history diversity represented.

At a deep level, the assay was run. The method was immunoSEQ multiplex PCR; TCRdb's version includes in-frame clones alone and lacks a portion of them. The sample records approximately 500,000 clones, around 80% being singletons. This receptor was obtained from a middle-aged woman in good health. Some clones in this sample may be carry-over from other donors' samples. What was sequenced was PBMCs. This chain uses TRBV18 with TRBJ1-5, with 11 bases that match TRBD1. The CDR3 reads CASSQDRGRGNQPQHF. The CDR3, as DNA: TGTGCCAGCTCCCAGGACAGGGGGCGCGGCAATCAGCCCCAGCATTTT.